This T cell receptor beta chain was sequenced for a study of shared clonotypes between healthy human individuals. Study-level findings and limits: All-four-donor shared clonotypes had higher generation probabilities than non-shared clonotypes did.

In this sample, this clone turned up a few times. The antigen remains unidentified. The method was immunoSEQ multiplex PCR; TCRdb's version includes in-frame clones alone and lacks a portion of them. The sample shows 950,000 to 1,100,000 clones, around four fifths of them seen only once. Trimming cost V 3 bases and J 0 bases, with 12 bases left between them. Germline V gene sequence: CDR1 SGHTA, CDR2 FQGNSA. There are 15 residues in the CDR3. The chain has TRBV7-2 and TRBJ2-7; D may be TRBD2 (6 bases). This sequence was found in a young man in good health. Sequences were obtained from memory CD4+ T cells sorted from blood. Indicated subset: CD45RA-negative fraction. The CDR3 is CASSLGGFDSYEQYF. The CDR3 DNA sequence: TGTGCCAGCAGCTTGGGGGGTTTCGACTCCTACGAGCAGTACTTC.